Shown below are 13 T cell receptor beta chains from a single sample sequenced in a study of T cells expressing NK-cell markers. No DNA is given; TCRdb re-called the 5' RACE reads and lists each CDR3 protein once. The repertoire table contains roughly 160,000 distinct CDR3 sequences. The sequenced sample was blood T cells: a sorted CD56 or NKG2C T cell subset, CD4+ or CD8+ T cells, or bulk PBMC T cells (not recorded which). The source of these receptors is a man aged 18 to 69 in good health.

V is TRBV12-5 and J is TRBJ2-4; TCRdb proposes TRBD1, but this gene call is untestable without DNA. The CDR3 loop spans 12 amino acids. From germline, CDR1 is LGHNT and CDR2 FRNRAP. The CDR3 reads CASGNGGNIQYF.

The gene calls are TRBV5-1 and TRBJ2-7; the D gene TCRdb calls, TRBD2, cannot be checked with no DNA. The CDR3 is made up of 16 amino acids. Per germline, CDR1 SGHRS and CDR2 YFSETQ. CDR3 in amino acids: CASSSVAMDSYYEQYF.

The V call is TRBV5-1, the J call TRBJ2-2; TCRdb designates TRBD1, a call that cannot be tested without DNA. This CDR3 spans 16 amino acids. Germline V lookup: CDR1 SGHRS, CDR2 YFSETQ. Here the CDR3 reads CASSLELGAITGELFF.

CDR3 protein: CASSKVGSFLDTQYF. V usage is TRBV21-1 and J usage is TRBJ2-3; TCRdb's D call, TRBD2, is unchecked because there is no DNA. TRBV21-1 is a pseudogene locus. The CDR3 covers 15 residues.

The chain links TRBV19 to TRBJ2-5; the D gene TCRdb calls, TRBD2, cannot be checked with no DNA. This CDR3 has 16 amino acids. Germline CDR1 is LNHDA and CDR2 is SQIVND (reference sequence). This CDR3 reads CASSTSPQIQQETQYF.

CDR3: CASSSRGTLENIQYF. The chain joins TRBV4-2 to TRBJ2-4; TCRdb reports TRBD2, a call that lacks DNA to check it against. The CDR3 contains 15 residues. Germline V gives CDR1 LGHNA, CDR2 YNFKEQ.

The rearrangement links TRBV7-6 to TRBJ1-2; checking the TCRdb D call of TRBD1 is not possible without DNA. The CDR3 extends over 13 amino acids. CDR1 is SGHVS and CDR2 is FNYEAQ in the germline V gene. CDR3 sequence: CASSQGQGYGYTF.

The V and J genes are TRBV4-1 and TRBJ2-1. CDR1 MGHRA and CDR2 YSYEKL come from the germline V gene. CDR3 length: 13 amino acids. This CDR3 is CASSESSYNEQFF.

V gene TRBV27 combines with J gene TRBJ2-1; TCRdb indicates TRBD2, and absent DNA this call remains unverified. The CDR3 runs to 12 residues. CDR1 and CDR2 from the germline V gene are MNHEY and SMNVEV (reference sequence). CDR3 sequence reads: CASSEEGYEQFF.

The rearrangement links TRBV12-3 or TRBV12-4 to TRBJ2-4; the D call from TCRdb, TRBD1, cannot be confirmed without DNA. The CDR3 loop spans 15 amino acids. CDR3 residues: CASSFWGPFKNIQYF.

This sequence joins TRBV12-3 or TRBV12-4 and TRBJ2-5; TCRdb outputs TRBD1, but without DNA this stays unchecked. The length of the CDR3 is 16 residues. CDR3 in amino acids: CASSFRSDPSRETQYF.

The V and J genes are TRBV7-6 and TRBJ1-1; TCRdb's D gene call, TRBD1, goes unchecked for lack of DNA. This CDR3 contains 15 residues. Germline CDR1 SGHVS, CDR2 FNYEAQ. This chain's CDR3 is CASSLEPGVNTEAFF.

This chain links TRBV13 with TRBJ1-2. From germline, CDR1 is PRHDT and CDR2 FYEKMQ (reference sequence). The CDR3 consists of 15 residues. Here the CDR3 reads CASSLGLGVNYGYTF.